Following are 23 T cell receptor beta chains from one sample sequenced in a study of T cells in Graves' hyperthyroidism and ophthalmopathy. The TCR beta CDR3 regions underwent amplification using RNA transcripts as the source. When the TCR CDR3 underwent first-round RT-PCR, the HTBI primer set was used. TCRdb fed the multiplex PCR reads into MiXCR, producing one record per CDR3 protein. The sample carries more than 300,000 distinct CDR3 sequences, around 15% recorded once. Sample: blood. These receptors came from a woman aged 30 to 39 with Graves' ophthalmopathy.

This chain links TRBV6-5 with TRBJ1-5; D call uncertain. Looked up from germline, CDR1 is MNHEY and CDR2 is SVGAGI. V was pared by 2 bases and J by 6 bases, with 8 bases between. This CDR3 region has 13 residues. The CDR3 coding sequence is TGTGCCAGCAGTTACGCGACCTCTCAGCCCCAGCATTTT. Protein sequence: CASSYATSQPQHF.

About this clonotype: A much larger clone is a single base away; this may be a read error. The V gene is TRBV7-6, the J gene TRBJ2-2; D tentatively fits TRBD1 or TRBD2 (5 bases each). The CDR3 consists of 17 residues. V lost 1 base to trimming and J lost 1 base, with 13 bases between them. Germline V lookup: CDR1 SGHVS, CDR2 FNYEAQ. The DNA of the CDR3 is TGTGCCAGCAGCTTAGAGCCCGGGACCATGAACACCGGGGAGCTGTTTTTT. Translated, it gives CASSLEPGTMNTGELFF.

The chain employs TRBV24-1 and TRBJ1-1; TRBD1 might be the D (6 bases). This CDR3 is built from 14 residues. The germline CDR1 and CDR2 sequences are KGHDR and SFDVKD. The germline V and J ends were trimmed by 6 bases and 9 bases, with 19 bases remaining between them. The CDR3 DNA is TGTGCCACCAGTTCCTTGGTCGGGGGGCGGCAAGCTTTCTTT. This gives the protein CATSSLVGGRQAFF.

The V and J genes are TRBV19 and TRBJ2-7, with D possibly TRBD2 on 5 matching bases. CDR3 length: 14 residues. V lost 5 bases and J 2 bases, leaving 13 bases between the germline ends. The V gene's germline CDR1 is LNHDA and CDR2 SQIVND (reference sequence). CDR3 DNA: TGTGCCAGTAGTGATATACAGAGGGCCTACGAGCAGTACTTC. Translating gives CASSDIQRAYEQYF.

This clonotype was recorded at least ten times. The chain joins TRBV20-1 to TRBJ1-5, with D hard to call. V was cut by 2 bases and J by 2 bases, with 10 bases left in between. The CDR3 sequence is 14 residues long. Germline lookup yields CDR1 DFQATT and CDR2 SNEGSKA (reference sequence). The DNA of the CDR3 is TGCAGTGCTAGACGGGGATTGGGCAATCAGCCCCAGCATTTT. Its translation: CSARRGLGNQPQHF.

V gene TRBV5-8 combines with J gene TRBJ1-2, with 7 bases matching TRBD1. CDR1 and CDR2 from the germline V gene are SGHTS and YDEGEE. CDR3 size: 14 residues. The trim removed 4 bases at V and 7 bases at J, leaving 10 bases unmatched. The CDR3 DNA is TGTGCCAGCAGCCAAAGACAGGGCGTCGGTGGCTACACCTTC. This gives the protein CASSQRQGVGGYTF.

This sequence joins TRBV2 and TRBJ2-3, with TRBD2 matching over 13 bases. The CDR3 sequence is 17 residues long. The V segment lost 6 bases and the J segment 5 bases; nucleotides outside the gene matches: 11. Germline V gives CDR1 SNHLY, CDR2 FYNNEI. The CDR3 sequence is CASRVGLAGVRGDTQYF. CDR3 bases: TGTGCCAGCAGGGTCGGACTAGCGGGAGTCCGAGGAGATACGCAGTATTTT.

This clonotype was counted many times. J is TRBJ2-7 and V is TRBV20-1; D is tentatively TRBD1 or TRBD2 (5 bases each). Germline V gene data show CDR1 as DFQATT and CDR2 as SNEGSKA (reference sequence). The CDR3 extends over 15 amino acids. Trimming stripped 5 bases from V and 0 bases from J, with 17 bases between. The CDR3 nucleotides read TGCAGTGCTGAGAAAGGGGACCTTAGCTCCTACGAGCAGTACTTC. Its translation: CSAEKGDLSSYEQYF.

This clonotype was recorded at least ten times. The chain employs TRBV13 and TRBJ1-3; D is possibly TRBD1 (5 bases). V was pared by 5 bases and J by 0 bases, with 14 bases between. In germline, CDR1 is PRHDT, CDR2 FYEKMQ (reference sequence). The CDR3 has 16 amino acids. The CDR3 coding sequence is TGTGCCAGCAGCCGTCCGGGGGGAAACTCTGGAAACACCATATATTTT. It codes for CASSRPGGNSGNTIYF. The whole variable domain, remainder taken from reference TRBV13 and TRBJ1-3, is AAGVIQSPRHLIKEKRETATLKCYPIPRHDTVYWYQQGPGQDPQFLISFYEKMQSDKGSIPDRFSAQQFSDYHSELNMSSLELGDSALYFCASSRPGGNSGNTIYFGEGSWLTVV.

V usage is TRBV4-1 and J usage is TRBJ2-2; D not certain. The V gene's germline CDR1 is MGHRA and CDR2 YSYEKL. The CDR3 is 14 amino acids. Trimming took 1 base from V and 1 from J, leaving 4 bases between them. The CDR3 bases are TGCGCCAGCAGCCAAGCCCGGAACACCGGGGAGCTGTTTTTT. Translation: CASSQARNTGELFF.

This clonotype was observed many times. The chain is built from TRBV28 and TRBJ1-1, with D hard to call. Germline loops: CDR1 MDHEN, CDR2 SYDVKM. This CDR3 comprises 16 residues. Between the trimmed V and J ends, which lost 2 bases and 1 base, there was a span of 14 bases. CDR3 DNA: TGTGCCAGCAGTTTAGGAGGGCACCCAGGGAACACTGAAGCTTTCTTT. It specifies CASSLGGHPGNTEAFF.

This clonotype was counted at least ten times. The V and J genes are TRBV3-1 and TRBJ2-1; 10 nucleotides match TRBD1. Germline lookup yields CDR1 LGHDT and CDR2 YNNKEL (reference sequence). The J segment lost 0 bases and the V segment lost 3 bases, leaving 5 bases of the junction unmatched. The CDR3 runs to 17 residues. CDR3 residues: CASSQDRGGASYNEQFF. The CDR3 nucleotides read TGTGCCAGCAGCCAGGACAGGGGGGGTGCCTCCTACAATGAGCAGTTCTTC.

In this sample, this clonotype turned up many times. The chain has TRBV7-9 and TRBJ2-5; D not resolved. V was clipped by 1 base and J by 4 bases, with 19 bases between them. The length of the CDR3 is 17 residues. Germline V gives CDR1 SEHNR, CDR2 FQNEAQ (reference sequence). CDR3 DNA sequence: TGTGCCAGCAGCTTAGGCCAGGCGGCACTCTGGGGAGAGACCCAGTACTTC. This gives the protein CASSLGQAALWGETQYF.

This clonotype was picked up many times. The chain links TRBV28 to TRBJ2-7, with a tentative D call TRBD1 (5 bases). The CDR3 sequence is 13 residues long. Trimming took off 4 bases at V and 4 bases at J, with 11 bases between the two ends. CDR1 and CDR2 from the germline V gene are MDHEN and SYDVKM. For the CDR3, the DNA is TGTGCCAGCAGTTCGGCAGGGTCTTACGAGCAGTACTTC. Residues: CASSSAGSYEQYF.

This clonotype has a count of ten or more. The CDR3 region is CASTTDLGEKLFF. The CDR3 DNA reads as TGTGCCAGCACTACGGACCTGGGGGAAAAACTGTTTTTT. This chain links TRBV2 with TRBJ1-4; no reliable D call. Germline assignment: CDR1 SNHLY and CDR2 FYNNEI. The CDR3 runs to 13 residues. V lost 7 bases to trimming and J lost 8 bases, with 14 bases between them.

With respect to this clonotype: Germline is not matched at one junction end, which may reflect a read error. This chain connects TRBV20-1 to TRBJ2-2; D ambiguous. Looked up from germline, CDR1 is DFQATT and CDR2 is SNEGSKA (reference sequence). The CDR3 is 14 residues long. CDR3 amino acids: CSDRVRATTGELFF. CDR3 in DNA: TGCAGTGATAGAGTTAGGGCGACGACCGGGGAGCTGTTTTTT.

Points on this clonotype: A much larger clone sits a single nucleotide away, making a read error possible. The chain is built from TRBV6-1 and TRBJ1-3; possibly TRBD1 for D (6 bases). Germline V lookup: CDR1 MNHNS, CDR2 SASEGT. The CDR3 totals 20 residues. The V and J ends lost 0 bases and 1 base respectively, with 22 bases between them. CDR3 nucleotides: TGTGCCAGCAGTGAAGCCTCTGTCAGACAGGCGGCAAGATCTGGAAACACCATATATTTT. This codes for CASSEASVRQAARSGNTIYF.

This clonotype occurred many times. The J gene is TRBJ2-1, the V gene TRBV28; unclear D gene. The CDR3 sequence is 15 residues long. The germline gives CDR1 MDHEN, CDR2 SYDVKM. V lost 3 bases and J 0 bases, leaving 9 bases between the germline ends. CDR3 loop: CASSLVQSSYNEQFF. CDR3 sequence (DNA): TGTGCCAGCAGTTTGGTCCAGAGCTCCTACAATGAGCAGTTCTTC.

A few counts support this clonotype. J is TRBJ2-5 and V is TRBV6-1; tentatively, D is TRBD2 (5 bases). Between the trimmed V and J ends, which lost 8 bases and 12 bases, there was a span of 16 bases. The CDR3 length is 11 residues. Germline V gene sequence: CDR1 MNHNS, CDR2 SASEGT. CDR3 region: CASGPGMDEYF. The CDR3 coding sequence is TGTGCCAGCGGACCGGGGATGGACGAGTACTTC.

This clonotype has a count of ten or more. J is TRBJ2-1 and V is TRBV11-2, with no clear D. CDR1 and CDR2 (germline): SGHAT, FQNNGV. The CDR3 totals 11 residues. V was shortened by 2 bases and J by 10 bases, with 6 bases between the two germline ends. In DNA, the CDR3 is TGTGCCAGCAGCTTACTGCTAGAGCAGTTCTTC. This codes for CASSLLLEQFF.

The chain couples TRBV5-6 to TRBJ2-6, with unresolved D. Germline CDR1 reads SGHDT; CDR2 reads YYEEEE. The length of the CDR3 is 15 residues. Between the trimmed V and J ends, which lost 0 bases and 2 bases, there was a span of 6 bases. The CDR3 nucleotides are TGTGCCAGCAGCTTGGGGCCAGCTGGGGCCAACGTCCTGACTTTC. Amino acid sequence: CASSLGPAGANVLTF.

Comment on this clonotype: This sequence may be a read error, since a much larger clone differs from it by one base. The chain employs TRBV19 and TRBJ2-1; TRBD2 might be the D (5 bases). Trimming left V 5 bases short and J 0 bases short, with 8 bases between. The CDR3 totals 14 residues. The V gene's germline CDR1 is LNHDA and CDR2 SQIVND (reference sequence). In DNA form, the CDR3 reads TGTGCCAGTAGTCGGGATAACTCCTACAATGAGCAGTTCTTC. It is translated as CASSRDNSYNEQFF.

V is TRBV24-1 and J is TRBJ1-2; D remains ambiguous. This CDR3 comprises 17 residues. V was pared by 8 bases and J by 0 bases, with 21 bases between. Germline V gives CDR1 KGHDR, CDR2 SFDVKD. The CDR3 spells CATNGKGGEGTNYGYTF. The CDR3 bases are TGTGCCACCAATGGCAAAGGTGGGGAAGGAACTAACTATGGCTACACCTTC.